Listed here are 9 T cell receptor beta chains from one sample, sequenced in a study of T cells expressing NK-cell markers (TCRdb year 2020). Library preparation employed 5' RACE. The sequencing machine was an Illumina HiSeq 2000. TCRdb reprocessed the reads, and each CDR3 protein sequence is entered once, without DNA. The sample table includes hundreds of thousands of distinct CDR3 sequences. Around 3.3% of the sample rests with the top ten. The sample taken for sequencing was blood T cells: a sorted CD56 or NKG2C T cell subset, CD4+ or CD8+ T cells, or bulk PBMC T cells (not recorded which). These receptors all stem from a man between 18 and 35 years old in good health. Donor details come from another sample of the same person, matched by shared clones.

The chain employs TRBV25-1 and TRBJ2-1; TCRdb's D call, TRBD2, is unchecked because there is no DNA. The V gene's germline CDR1 is MGHDK and CDR2 SYGVNS. The CDR3 spans 16 residues. CDR3 in amino acids: CASSDIIAGDYNEQFF.

The rearrangement joins TRBV10-3 to TRBJ2-3; TCRdb outputs TRBD2, but without DNA this stays unchecked. CDR3 size: 14 residues. The germline CDR1 and CDR2 sequences are ENHRY and SYGVKD. CDR3 amino acids: CAISEGGIADTQYF.

This chain links TRBV15 with TRBJ2-1; absent DNA, TCRdb's TRBD1 call cannot be checked. The germline V gene encodes CDR1 LNHNV and CDR2 YYDKDF (reference sequence). The CDR3 runs to 15 residues. CDR3 protein: CATSRAGGVYNEQFF.

The chain is built from TRBV24-1 and TRBJ2-2. Germline CDR1 reads KGHDR; CDR2 reads SFDVKD. The CDR3 extends over 16 amino acids. CDR3: CATSDVKTTTSGELFF.

The chain combines TRBV6-5 with TRBJ2-3; there is no DNA to check the TCRdb D call of TRBD2. CDR3 length equals 15 residues. Germline V gene sequence: CDR1 MNHEY, CDR2 SVGAGI. CDR3: CASSYGRASGDTQYF.

The chain joins TRBV20-1 to TRBJ2-3; without DNA, the TCRdb call of TRBD2 cannot be checked. Germline CDR1 DFQATT, CDR2 SNEGSKA (reference sequence). The CDR3 runs 16 residues. The CDR3 loop reads CSAPPWTSGNRDTQYF.

This rearrangement joins TRBV28 to TRBJ1-1; TCRdb returns TRBD1, unconfirmable since there is no DNA. Per germline, CDR1 MDHEN and CDR2 SYDVKM. The CDR3 contains 12 residues. The CDR3 region is CASRPLYTEAFF. Full variable domain (missing parts from reference TRBV28 and TRBJ1-1): DVKVTQSSRYLVKRTGEKVFLECVQDMDHENMFWYRQDPGLGLRLIYFSYDVKMKEKGDIPEGYSVSREKKERFSLILESASTNQTSMYLCASRPLYTEAFFGQGTRLTVV.

This chain connects TRBV20-1 to TRBJ2-5; TCRdb calls TRBD2, which cannot be checked without DNA. CDR3 length: 15 amino acids. The germline V gene has CDR1 DFQATT and CDR2 SNEGSKA (reference sequence). The CDR3 sequence: CSARVPPPGGETQYF.

The chain carries TRBV29-1 and TRBJ1-2; without DNA, the TCRdb call of TRBD1 cannot be checked. The V gene's germline CDR1 is SQVTM and CDR2 ANQGSEA. The CDR3 is 15 residues long. CDR3 loop: CSVQQGDPFNYGYTF.